The rows below give T cell receptor beta chains drawn from one sample of a study of early T cells in non-severe SARS-CoV-2 infection. TCRdb passed the 5' RACE reads through MiXCR, listing each CDR3 protein once. This sample carries approximately 20,000 distinct CDR3 sequences, roughly 4.4% of them seen once, and the ten largest clones take approximately 6.6%. The sample consisted of whole blood. The receptors shown here come from an adult who was a healthcare worker with PCR-confirmed SARS-CoV-2 infection or an uninfected control (not recorded which). Each CDR3 is given with its conserved first and last residue. Fields, in order: D gene, clone size, J gene, V gene, CDR3 DNA, CDR3 protein. The D gene is left open where the match is weak. Clone sizes are given selectively: once, few, many, or a class where the clone is expanded.

NA	many	TRBJ2-7	TRBV10-3	TGTGCCATCAGTGACAGGGGCGGCTACGAGCAGTACTTC	CAISDRGGYEQYF
TRBD1	many	TRBJ2-2	TRBV15	TGTGCCACCAGCAGACGACCGGGACAGAGCACCGGGGAGCTGTTTTTT	CATSRRPGQSTGELFF
NA	many	TRBJ2-3	TRBV12-3/TRBV12-4	TGTGCCAGCAGTTTAGGGGGGATGGGCACAGATACGCAGTATTTT	CASSLGGMGTDTQYF
NA	many	TRBJ2-3	TRBV29-1	TGCAGCGTTGAAGATCCTAGGGGGATCGATACGCAGTATTTT	CSVEDPRGIDTQYF
NA	many	TRBJ2-4	TRBV9	TGTGCCAGCAGCCCCTACCACCAGGAAAACATTCAGTACTTC	CASSPYHQENIQYF
NA	NA	TRBJ1-6	TRBV9	TGTGCCAGCAGCGCCAGGGGTTTTGCACCCCTCCACTTT	CASSARGFAPLHF
NA	many	TRBJ2-3	TRBV29-1	TGCAGCGTTGACAGCACAGATACGCAGTATTTT	CSVDSTDTQYF
TRBD2	medium-sized	TRBJ2-1	TRBV20-1	TGCAGTGCTGTAGCGGGGGGGTACAATGAGCAGTTCTTC	CSAVAGGYNEQFF
TRBD1	many	TRBJ1-6	TRBV5-4	TGTGCCAGCGGGGACAGTACCTATAATTCACCCCTCCACTTT	CASGDSTYNSPLHF
NA	few	TRBJ2-1	TRBV5-8	TGTGCCAGCACGCGATGGAATGAGCAGTTCTTC	CASTRWNEQFF
TRBD2	medium-sized	TRBJ2-5	TRBV20-1	TGCAGTGCTAGAGATCCAGCTAGCGGGGGATGGGAGACCCAGTACTTC	CSARDPASGGWETQYF
NA	many	TRBJ2-7	TRBV7-2	TGTGCCAGCAGCTTAATAGGGGGCGAGCAGTACTTC	CASSLIGGEQYF
NA	many	TRBJ2-3	TRBV11-2	TGTGCCAGCAGCTTAGAGATGAGCACAGATACGCAGTATTTT	CASSLEMSTDTQYF
TRBD1	many	TRBJ1-2	TRBV4-1	TGCGCCAGCAGCCAAGCTGGACAGGGAAATCGTGGCTACACCTTC	CASSQAGQGNRGYTF
NA	few	TRBJ2-5	TRBV12-3/TRBV12-4	TGTGCCAGCAGCCAGGGACCCCAAGAGACCCAGTACTTC	CASSQGPQETQYF
TRBD1	medium-sized	TRBJ2-7	TRBV9	TGTGCCAGCAGCCCAGGGACAGGGCTCTCCTACGAGCAGTACTTC	CASSPGTGLSYEQYF
NA	many	TRBJ1-2	TRBV10-3	TGTGCCATCTCCCGGACGGACCGATACTATGGCTACACCTTC	CAISRTDRYYGYTF
NA	many	TRBJ1-1	TRBV4-1	TGCGCCAGCAGCCGTTCTCCCCAGGGAGGTTCCACTGAAGCTTTCTTT	CASSRSPQGGSTEAFF
NA	medium-sized	TRBJ2-5	TRBV6-6	TGTGCCAGCAGCGGGACATACTACCCGGGAGAGACCCAGTACTTC	CASSGTYYPGETQYF
NA	many	TRBJ2-3	TRBV4-1	TGCGCCAGCAGCCAAGAGCGGAGTACAGATACGCAGTATTTT	CASSQERSTDTQYF
NA	few	TRBJ1-5	TRBV7-9	TGTGCCAGCAGCTCGCGACAGAGTAATCAGCCCCAGCATTTT	CASSSRQSNQPQHF
NA	few	TRBJ1-2	TRBV12-3/TRBV12-4	TGTGCCAGCAGAATCCCGGAGCCGACTAACTATGGCTACACCTTC	CASRIPEPTNYGYTF
NA	NA	TRBJ1-5	TRBV2	TGTGCCAGCAGTGACAAAAACAGGAATCAGCCCCAGCATTTT	CASSDKNRNQPQHF
NA	many	TRBJ1-1	TRBV6-6	TGTGCCAGCAGTTACGGTTTTGAAGCTTTCTTT	CASSYGFEAFF
NA	few	TRBJ2-7	TRBV19	TGTGCCAGTACGGGCAGGGTTTCCTACGAGCAGTACTTC	CASTGRVSYEQYF
TRBD1	NA	TRBJ1-2	TRBV20-1	TGCAGTGCTCGGGGACAGGGGCTTGGCTACACCTTC	CSARGQGLGYTF
NA	many	TRBJ1-1	TRBV25-1	TGTGCCAGCAGCCCGGACAGCGAACCCACTGAAGCTTTCTTT	CASSPDSEPTEAFF
TRBD1	many	TRBJ2-1	TRBV20-1	TGCAGTGCTGTAAACAGGGGGACCGAGCAGTTCTTC	CSAVNRGTEQFF
TRBD1	medium-sized	TRBJ2-1	TRBV12-5	TGTGCTAGTGTCCCGGGACAGGCGTACAATGAGCAGTTCTTC	CASVPGQAYNEQFF
TRBD2	many	TRBJ2-3	TRBV20-1	TGCAGTGTAGTACGCGGGGGGGGCACAGATACGCAGTATTTT	CSVVRGGGTDTQYF
NA	many	TRBJ2-1	TRBV2	TGTGCCAGCACCTTAGACCAGGACTATAGTTACAATGAGCAGTTCTTC	CASTLDQDYSYNEQFF
TRBD1	few	TRBJ2-1	TRBV7-2	TGTGCCAGCAGCTTAGAACTAGGGACAGGGTTAAATGAGCAGTTCTTC	CASSLELGTGLNEQFF
NA	many	TRBJ2-5	TRBV20-1	TGCAGAAAGACAGAAGAGACCCAGTACTTC	CRKTEETQYF
NA	many	TRBJ1-5	TRBV6-6	TGTGCCAGCAGGTCCCTTAGCCAGCCCCAGCATTTT	CASRSLSQPQHF
TRBD1	many	TRBJ2-3	TRBV29-1	TGCAGCGTTGATACCGTCCGGGGACAAGGGGGCGATACAGATACGCAGTATTTT	CSVDTVRGQGGDTDTQYF
NA	many	TRBJ1-1	TRBV5-3	TGTGCCAGAAGTAAACAGGGAGGCACTGAAGCTTTCTTT	CARSKQGGTEAFF
NA	many	TRBJ1-2	TRBV5-5	TGTGCCAGCAGCTTGTCTTCGCTCGCCTATGGCTACACCTTC	CASSLSSLAYGYTF
TRBD1	few	TRBJ2-1	TRBV20-1	TGCAGTGCTGGCGACAGGGGCCTACAAAATGAGCAGTTCTTC	CSAGDRGLQNEQFF
NA	many	TRBJ1-1	TRBV6-2/TRBV6-3	TGTGCCAGCAGTTACGTTGGGGGCCCTTCTGAAGCTTTCTTT	CASSYVGGPSEAFF
NA	few	TRBJ2-2	TRBV12-3/TRBV12-4	TGTGCCAGCAGTTTAACTTCAGGAACCGGGGAGCTGTTTTTT	CASSLTSGTGELFF
NA	many	TRBJ2-1	TRBV7-8	TGTGCCAGCAGCCTACCCCGGACTACCCTTAAAGAGCAGTTCTTC	CASSLPRTTLKEQFF
TRBD2	many	TRBJ2-5	TRBV20-1	TGCAGTGCTAGCGGGGGGGGCCAAGAGACCCAGTACTTC	CSASGGGQETQYF
TRBD1	many	TRBJ2-1	TRBV9	TGTGCCAGCAGCGTAGTATCTATAGGCGGACAGGCCAATGAGCAGTTCTTC	CASSVVSIGGQANEQFF
NA	many	TRBJ1-1	TRBV28	TGTGCCAGCAGCCGCAGGGGAGCCGTGGGCTACACTGAAGCTTTCTTT	CASSRRGAVGYTEAFF
NA	once	TRBJ2-7	TRBV10-1	TGCGCCAGCAGTAGGACAGACTACGAGCAGTACTTC	CASSRTDYEQYF
TRBD1	many	TRBJ1-1	TRBV6-6	TGTGCCAGCAGTCCCCGGGACAGCAACACTGAAGCTTTCTTT	CASSPRDSNTEAFF
NA	many	TRBJ1-2	TRBV10-2	TGCGCCAGCACCCCAGGGCTTTGGTATGGCTACACCTTC	CASTPGLWYGYTF
TRBD1	many	TRBJ1-3	TRBV20-1	TGCAGTGCCGGGACAGAGAGCTCTGGAAACACCATATATTTT	CSAGTESSGNTIYF
TRBD1	many	TRBJ1-2	TRBV27	TGTGCCAGCAGTTTATCCGTATTTGAGGGGCGTATCCAAACAGGGGTGTATGGCTACACCTTC	CASSLSVFEGRIQTGVYGYTF
TRBD2	many	TRBJ2-3	TRBV20-1	TGCAGTGCTCCACCCGAGGCGGGGGGCCCAGATACGCAGTATTTT	CSAPPEAGGPDTQYF